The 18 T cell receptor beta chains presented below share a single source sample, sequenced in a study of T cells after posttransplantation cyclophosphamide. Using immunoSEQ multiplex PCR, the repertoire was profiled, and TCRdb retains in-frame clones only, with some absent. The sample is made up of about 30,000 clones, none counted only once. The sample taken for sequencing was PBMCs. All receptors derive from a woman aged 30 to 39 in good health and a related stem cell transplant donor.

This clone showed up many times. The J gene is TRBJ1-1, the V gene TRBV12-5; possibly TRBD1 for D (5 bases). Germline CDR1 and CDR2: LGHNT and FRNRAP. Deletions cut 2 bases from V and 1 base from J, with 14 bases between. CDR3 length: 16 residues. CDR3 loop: CASGLTQGGTNTEAFF. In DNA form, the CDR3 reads TGTGCTAGTGGTTTGACGCAGGGAGGAACGAACACTGAAGCTTTCTTT.

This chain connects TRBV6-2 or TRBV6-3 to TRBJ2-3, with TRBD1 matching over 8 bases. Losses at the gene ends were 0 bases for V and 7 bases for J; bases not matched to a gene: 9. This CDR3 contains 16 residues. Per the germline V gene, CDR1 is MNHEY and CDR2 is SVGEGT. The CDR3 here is CASSYSRTGGRNTQYF. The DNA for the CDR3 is TGTGCCAGCAGTTACTCGAGAACAGGGGGTCGGAATACGCAGTATTTT.

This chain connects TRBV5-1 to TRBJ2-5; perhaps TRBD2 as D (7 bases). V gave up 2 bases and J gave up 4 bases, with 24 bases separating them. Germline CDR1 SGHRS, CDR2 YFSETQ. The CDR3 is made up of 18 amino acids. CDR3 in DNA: TGCGCCAGCAGCTTAGGAGGATCGAGGGGGGGGTCAGGAGAGACCCAGTACTTC. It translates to CASSLGGSRGGSGETQYF. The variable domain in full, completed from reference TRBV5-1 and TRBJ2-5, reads KAGVTQTPRYLIKTRGQQVTLSCSPISGHRSVSWYQQTPGQGLQFLFEYFSETQRNKGNFPGRFSGRQFSNSRSEMNVSTLELGDSALYLCASSLGGSRGGSGETQYFGPGTRLLVL.

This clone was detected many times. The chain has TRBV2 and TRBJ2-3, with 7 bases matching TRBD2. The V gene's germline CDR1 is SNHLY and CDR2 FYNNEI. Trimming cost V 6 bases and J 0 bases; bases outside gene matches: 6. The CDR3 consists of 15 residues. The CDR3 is CASRKRGQSTDTQYF. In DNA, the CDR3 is TGTGCCAGCAGGAAGCGGGGCCAAAGCACAGATACGCAGTATTTT.

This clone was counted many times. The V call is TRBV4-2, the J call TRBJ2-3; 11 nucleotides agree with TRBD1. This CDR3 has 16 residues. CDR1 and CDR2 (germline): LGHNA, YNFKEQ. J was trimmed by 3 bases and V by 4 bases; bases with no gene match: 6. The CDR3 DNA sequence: TGTGCCAGCAGCCTCTCCGGGACAGGGGGTACAGATACGCAGTATTTT. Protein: CASSLSGTGGTDTQYF.

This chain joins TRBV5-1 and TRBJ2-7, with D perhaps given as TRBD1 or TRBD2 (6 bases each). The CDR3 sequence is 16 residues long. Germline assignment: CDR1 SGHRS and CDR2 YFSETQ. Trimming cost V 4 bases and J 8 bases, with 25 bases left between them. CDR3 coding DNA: TGCGCCAGCAGCCTGGAGGGTTGGGACACAGCTTACCAGCAGTACTTC. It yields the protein CASSLEGWDTAYQQYF.

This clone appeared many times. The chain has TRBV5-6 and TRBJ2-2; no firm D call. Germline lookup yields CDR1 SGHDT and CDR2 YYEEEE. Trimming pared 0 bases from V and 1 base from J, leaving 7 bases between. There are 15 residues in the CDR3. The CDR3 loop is CASSLVTLNTGELFF. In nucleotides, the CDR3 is TGTGCCAGCAGCTTGGTTACTTTGAACACCGGGGAGCTGTTTTTT.

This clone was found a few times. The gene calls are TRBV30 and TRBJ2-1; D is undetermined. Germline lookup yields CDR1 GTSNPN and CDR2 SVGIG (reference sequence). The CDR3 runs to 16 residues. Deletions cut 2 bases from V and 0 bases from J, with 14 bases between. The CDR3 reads CAWSFSLTSSYNEQFF. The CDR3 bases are TGTGCCTGGAGTTTTTCACTAACCAGCTCCTACAATGAGCAGTTCTTC.

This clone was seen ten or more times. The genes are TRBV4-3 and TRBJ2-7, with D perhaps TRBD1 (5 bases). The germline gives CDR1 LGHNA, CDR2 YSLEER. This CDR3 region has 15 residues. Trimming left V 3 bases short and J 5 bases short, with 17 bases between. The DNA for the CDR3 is TGCGCCAGCAGCCAGGACCGGGCCCCCAGGGACGAGCAGTACTTC. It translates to CASSQDRAPRDEQYF.

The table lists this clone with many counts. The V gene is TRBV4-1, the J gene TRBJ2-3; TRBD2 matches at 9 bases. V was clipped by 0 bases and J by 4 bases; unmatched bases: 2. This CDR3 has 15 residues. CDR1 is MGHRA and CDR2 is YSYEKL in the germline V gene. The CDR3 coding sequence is TGCGCCAGCAGCCAAGATGGGACTAGCCCAGATACGCAGTATTTT. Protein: CASSQDGTSPDTQYF.

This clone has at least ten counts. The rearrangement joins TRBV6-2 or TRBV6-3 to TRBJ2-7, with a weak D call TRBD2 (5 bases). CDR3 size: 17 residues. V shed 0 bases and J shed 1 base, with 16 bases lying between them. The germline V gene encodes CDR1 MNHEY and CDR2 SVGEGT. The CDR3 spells CASSYSVLASYSYEQYF. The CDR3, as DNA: TGTGCCAGCAGTTACTCGGTGCTAGCCAGTTATTCCTACGAGCAGTACTTC.

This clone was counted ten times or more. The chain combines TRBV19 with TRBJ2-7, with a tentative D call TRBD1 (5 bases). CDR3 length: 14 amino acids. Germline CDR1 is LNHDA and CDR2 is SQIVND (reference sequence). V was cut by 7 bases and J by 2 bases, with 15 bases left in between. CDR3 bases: TGTGCCAGTAATTTGCAGGGAATCCCCTACGAGCAGTACTTC. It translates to CASNLQGIPYEQYF.

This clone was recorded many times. CDR3 bases: TGTGCCAGCAGTGCCCATGCGTCAGATACGCAGTATTTT. Residues: CASSAHASDTQYF. The V call is TRBV6-4, the J call TRBJ2-3; no reliable D call. Germline V gene lookup returns CDR1 MRHNA and CDR2 SNTAGT. Between the trimmed V and J ends, which lost 4 bases and 4 bases, there was a span of 9 bases. This CDR3 is 13 amino acids long.

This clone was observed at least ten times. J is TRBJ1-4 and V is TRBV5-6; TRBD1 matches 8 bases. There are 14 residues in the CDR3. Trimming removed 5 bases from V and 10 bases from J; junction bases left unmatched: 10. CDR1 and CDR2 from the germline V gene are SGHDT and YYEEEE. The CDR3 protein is CASRPGQAVGKLFF. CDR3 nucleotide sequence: TGTGCCAGCAGACCGGGACAGGCCGTTGGAAAACTGTTTTTT. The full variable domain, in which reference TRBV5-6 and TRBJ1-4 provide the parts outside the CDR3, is DAGVTQSPTHLIKTRGQQVTLRCSPKSGHDTVSWYQQALGQGPQFIFQYYEEEERQRGNFPDRFSGHQFPNYSSELNVNALLLGDSALYLCASRPGQAVGKLFFGSGTQLSVL.

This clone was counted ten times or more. CDR3 in DNA: TGTGCCAGCAGTTACCGGTCGACAACCACCGGGGAGCTGTTTTTT. Translated, it gives CASSYRSTTTGELFF. The J gene is TRBJ2-2, the V gene TRBV6-6; no definite D call. Germline V gives CDR1 MNHNY, CDR2 SVGAGI (reference sequence). Trimming left V 2 bases short and J 4 bases short, with 11 bases between. This CDR3 contains 15 residues.

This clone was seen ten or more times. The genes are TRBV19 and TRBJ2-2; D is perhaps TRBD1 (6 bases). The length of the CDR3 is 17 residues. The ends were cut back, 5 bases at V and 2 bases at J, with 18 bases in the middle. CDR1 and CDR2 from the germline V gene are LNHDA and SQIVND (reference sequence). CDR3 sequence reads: CASSARRQGRNTGELFF. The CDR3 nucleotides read TGTGCCAGTAGTGCCCGCCGTCAGGGGCGAAACACCGGGGAGCTGTTTTTT.

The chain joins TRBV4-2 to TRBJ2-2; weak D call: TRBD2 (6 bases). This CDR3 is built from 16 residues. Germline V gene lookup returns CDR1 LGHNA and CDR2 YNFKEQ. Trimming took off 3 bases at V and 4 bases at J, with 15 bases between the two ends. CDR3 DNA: TGTGCCAGCAGCCAGCAAGCGGGCCTGGGCACCGGGGAGCTGTTTTTT. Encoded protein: CASSQQAGLGTGELFF.

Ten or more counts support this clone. CDR3 bases: TGTGCCAGCGGGGCCCGATCTGGAAACACCATATATTTT. This encodes CASGARSGNTIYF. The chain combines TRBV6-5 with TRBJ1-3; a possible D gene is TRBD1 (5 bases). The germline V and J ends were trimmed by 8 bases and 1 base, with 9 bases remaining between them. Per germline, CDR1 MNHEY and CDR2 SVGAGI. This CDR3 contains 13 residues.